Listed here are 4 T cell receptor beta chains from one sample, sequenced in a study of blood T cell repertoires in COVID-19. Measured with immunoSEQ multiplex PCR; TCRdb has only the in-frame clones, and not every one. Of over 150,000 clones detected, about four fifths appear once; the ten largest clones hold roughly 1.9%. Input material: peripheral blood. These receptors were taken from a woman of 80 years or more with acute or convalescent COVID-19.

The rearrangement links TRBV18 to TRBJ2-2; TRBD1 matches 8 bases. This CDR3 spans 17 amino acids. Germline CDR1 reads KGHSH; CDR2 reads LQKENI. V lost 3 bases and J lost 6; bases outside the gene matches: 12. CDR3 sequence (DNA): TGTGCCAGCTCACCTACCGGACAGGGTAGTACGGCCGGGGAGCTGTTTTTT. This gives the protein CASSPTGQGSTAGELFF.

J is TRBJ2-5 and V is TRBV6-5, with 12 bases that match TRBD2. The V gene end was trimmed by 7 bases and the J gene end by 5 bases; junction bases not matched to a gene: 5. Germline-derived CDR1 and CDR2 are MNHEY and SVGAGI. The CDR3 is 14 residues long. The DNA of the CDR3 is TGTGCCAGCACTAGCGGGGGGGCCCGGGAGACCCAGTACTTC. Amino acid sequence: CASTSGGARETQYF.

The V and J genes are TRBV5-1 and TRBJ2-5; 13 bases align to TRBD2. Trimming took 4 bases from V and 2 from J; bases not matched to a gene: 11. This CDR3 has 18 residues. Germline CDR1 is SGHRS and CDR2 is YFSETQ. The CDR3 nucleotides read TGCGCCAGCAGCAGGACTAGCGGGAGCATAGGTCGACAAGAGACCCAGTACTTC. Protein sequence: CASSRTSGSIGRQETQYF.

This clone was counted a single time. The chain uses TRBV4-3 and TRBJ1-4; D may be TRBD1 (5 bases). V was clipped by 6 bases and J by 8 bases, with 16 bases between them. Looked up from germline, CDR1 is LGHNA and CDR2 is YSLEER. This CDR3 comprises 14 residues. CDR3: CASSGGGSREKLFF. The CDR3 DNA reads as TGCGCCAGCAGTGGGGGAGGTAGTAGGGAAAAACTGTTTTTT.